This T cell receptor (beta chain) was observed in a study of cytomegalovirus exposure and HLA in healthy donors. Trimming took 3 bases from V and 0 from J, leaving 16 bases between them. Germline values: CDR1 SGHRS, CDR2 YFSETQ. The CDR3 runs 17 residues. A multiplex PCR was run with 60 Vbeta primers and 13 Jbeta primers. Profiled with immunoSEQ multiplex PCR; TCRdb holds only in-frame clones, not every one. The repertoire consists of some 120,000 clones, with around three quarters occurring once and the leading ten covering approximately 1.2%. This TCR was sampled from a female donor in good health and CMV-seronegative. What was sequenced was PBMCs. The chain joins TRBV5-1 to TRBJ1-3; perhaps TRBD1 as D (5 bases). The CDR3 reads CASSSMGGRSSGNTIYF. The DNA for the CDR3 is TGCGCCAGCAGCTCGATGGGGGGACGATCCTCTGGAAACACCATATATTTT.